This TCR beta chain was sequenced during a study of blood T cell repertoires in COVID-19. Background on the study: The cDNA or gDNA used as material had been derived from T cells, B-cell-depleted T cells, or PBMCs.

In the original workflow: Amplified reference gene primers provided the basis for estimating nucleated cell counts. The assay was immunoSEQ multiplex PCR, and TCRdb's table has in-frame clones only and misses some. That table is the source of V, J and clone size, and D and trimming were worked out from the DNA. The table has more than 300,000 clones, approximately 88% seen once. During active infection, Seattle patients enrolled and were then monitored through disease. The germline gives CDR1 LGHNA, CDR2 YSLEER. This CDR3 is 16 amino acids long. V was shortened by 0 bases and J by 3 bases, with 15 bases between the two germline ends.

This TCR was recovered from a woman aged 25-40 years with COVID-19, enrolled during active disease. The specimen sequenced was peripheral blood. This chain joins TRBV4-3 and TRBJ2-7, with a weak D call TRBD1 (6 bases). The chain's CDR3 is CASSQDLSGTNYEQYF. The CDR3 nucleotides read TGCGCCAGCAGCCAAGATCTCTCCGGGACAAACTACGAGCAGTACTTC.